The next 28 T cell receptor beta chains were all read from a single sample in a study of CD8 T cells in Susac syndrome. When the RNA was reverse transcribed, random hexamers were used with an input of roughly 0.45 to 1 ug. From the immunoSEQ multiplex PCR reads, TCRdb called clonotypes with MiXCR, one entry per CDR3 protein. The sample records approximately 210,000 distinct CDR3 sequences, about 95% being singletons. Specimen: CD4+ T cells from PBMCs. All receptors derive from a human donor with Susac syndrome.

The J gene is TRBJ1-1, the V gene TRBV5-1, with 7 positions matching TRBD1. The germline V gene has CDR1 SGHRS and CDR2 YFSETQ. J was trimmed by 1 base and V by 0 bases; bases with no gene match: 3. The CDR3 consists of 15 residues. In nucleotides, the CDR3 is TGCGCCAGCAGCTTGGCGTCAGGGGGGAACACTGAAGCTTTCTTT. This gives the protein CASSLASGGNTEAFF. Full variable domain (missing parts from reference TRBV5-1 and TRBJ1-1): KAGVTQTPRYLIKTRGQQVTLSCSPISGHRSVSWYQQTPGQGLQFLFEYFSETQRNKGNFPGRFSGRQFSNSRSEMNVSTLELGDSALYLCASSLASGGNTEAFFGQGTRLTVV.

The chain has TRBV6-2 or TRBV6-3 and TRBJ2-7, with 10 nucleotides matching TRBD2. The junction had 13 bases not matched to a gene; V was cut back by 7 bases and J by 4 bases. The CDR3 spans 16 residues. Germline CDR1 reads MNHEY; CDR2 reads SVGEGT. The CDR3 region is CASKIPLSGGGYEQYF. Written as DNA, the CDR3 is TGTGCCAGCAAAATCCCCCTAAGCGGGGGGGGATACGAGCAGTACTTC.

The chain uses TRBV12-3 or TRBV12-4 and TRBJ2-2; 7 bases are a match to TRBD1. V lost 10 bases and J lost 3; bases outside the gene matches: 5. The CDR3 is 13 amino acids. The CDR3 sequence is CAISGGYTGELFF. CDR3 coding DNA: TGTGCCATCTCAGGGGGTTACACCGGGGAGCTGTTTTTT.

This chain's CDR3 is CSAYRVLEGNEQFF. The CDR3, as DNA: TGCAGTGCTTACAGGGTGCTAGAAGGAAATGAGCAGTTCTTC. The V and J genes are TRBV20-1 and TRBJ2-1; maybe TRBD1 (6 bases). The CDR3 has 14 residues. Germline assignment: CDR1 DFQATT and CDR2 SNEGSKA (reference sequence). Trimming stripped 5 bases from V and 7 bases from J, with 18 bases between.

The V call is TRBV2, the J call TRBJ1-5, with a tentative D call TRBD1 (5 bases). Germline lookup yields CDR1 SNHLY and CDR2 FYNNEI. The length of the CDR3 is 13 residues. Trimming left V 8 bases short and J 2 bases short, with 10 bases between. The CDR3 DNA sequence: TGTGCCAGCGGGGAACAGGGCAATCAGCCCCAGCATTTT. This codes for CASGEQGNQPQHF.

This chain links TRBV19 with TRBJ2-2; weak D call: TRBD2 (6 bases). The CDR3 has 14 residues. Germline CDR1 is LNHDA and CDR2 is SQIVND (reference sequence). Between the trimmed V and J ends, which lost 4 bases and 0 bases, there was a span of 6 bases. CDR3 residues: CASSSGTNTGELFF. The CDR3 DNA is TGTGCCAGTAGTAGCGGGACGAACACCGGGGAGCTGTTTTTT. The full variable domain, its missing parts supplied by reference TRBV19 and TRBJ2-2, is DGGITQSPKYLFRKEGQNVTLSCEQNLNHDAMYWYRQDPGQGLRLIYYSQIVNDFQKGDIAEGYSVSREKKESFPLTVTSAQKNPTAFYLCASSSGTNTGELFFGEGSRLTVL.

The chain has TRBV7-6 and TRBJ2-5; weak D call: TRBD2 (5 bases). The CDR3 is made up of 14 amino acids. In germline, CDR1 is SGHVS, CDR2 FNYEAQ. Trimming removed 5 bases from V and 5 bases from J, with 15 bases in between. The CDR3 region has the DNA TGTGCCAGCAGCCGTTTGATCGGGATCGAGACCCAGTACTTC. It specifies CASSRLIGIETQYF.

This chain connects TRBV20-1 to TRBJ2-2, with TRBD1 matching 10 bases. Germline-derived CDR1 and CDR2 are DFQATT and SNEGSKA (reference sequence). The V gene end was trimmed by 3 bases and the J gene end by 4 bases; junction bases not matched to a gene: 2. The CDR3 is 14 residues long. The CDR3, as DNA: TGCAGTGCTAGGGGACAGGGGCCCACCGGGGAGCTGTTTTTT. Its translation: CSARGQGPTGELFF.

The chain has TRBV20-1 and TRBJ1-5; D is undetermined. The CDR3 is made up of 16 amino acids. The V end was cut by 6 bases, the J end by 0 bases, with 18 bases between. Germline V lookup: CDR1 DFQATT, CDR2 SNEGSKA (reference sequence). CDR3 in amino acids: CSAPPGPSFSNQPQHF. The CDR3 bases are TGCAGTGCCCCCCCGGGCCCTTCCTTTAGCAATCAGCCCCAGCATTTT.

In this sample, this clonotype turned up once. The V gene is TRBV30, the J gene TRBJ2-7; 8 bases fit TRBD1. The CDR3 sequence is 14 residues long. J was trimmed by 1 base and V by 3 bases; bases with no gene match: 5. Germline assignment: CDR1 GTSNPN and CDR2 SVGIG (reference sequence). This chain's CDR3 is CAWRGQGASYEQYF. In DNA form, the CDR3 reads TGTGCCTGGAGAGGCCAGGGGGCTTCCTACGAGCAGTACTTC.

V usage is TRBV3-1 and J usage is TRBJ2-2; tentative D call: TRBD2 (6 bases). This CDR3 contains 16 residues. Trimming shortened V by 1 base and J by 1 base, and 10 bases separated the two germline ends. CDR1 is LGHDT and CDR2 is YNNKEL in the germline V gene (reference sequence). CDR3 in amino acids: CASSQVAGGNTGELFF. CDR3 nucleotide sequence: TGTGCCAGCAGCCAAGTTGCCGGGGGGAACACCGGGGAGCTGTTTTTT.

The rearrangement links TRBV27 to TRBJ1-6; TRBD1 agrees at 8 bases. The CDR3 is 15 amino acids. From germline, CDR1 is MNHEY and CDR2 SMNVEV (reference sequence). After removal of 4 bases from V and 7 bases from J, the junction contained 6 bases not matched to a gene. The CDR3 region is CASSSRTGRNSPLHF. Written as DNA, the CDR3 is TGTGCCAGCAGTTCCCGGACAGGGCGGAATTCACCCCTCCACTTT.

V is TRBV11-2 and J is TRBJ1-1, with TRBD1 matching over 7 bases. J was trimmed by 4 bases and V by 5 bases; bases with no gene match: 4. CDR3 length: 13 residues. Germline CDR1 SGHAT, CDR2 FQNNGV. In DNA, the CDR3 is TGTGCCAGCAGCCCACAGGGGATCACTGAAGCTTTCTTT. It encodes CASSPQGITEAFF.

The chain combines TRBV9 with TRBJ1-6; possibly TRBD1 for D (6 bases). The CDR3 sequence is 14 residues long. Per the germline V gene, CDR1 is SGDLS and CDR2 is YYNGEE. The V gene lost 4 bases and the J gene lost 5 bases, with 10 bases spanning the gap. The CDR3 protein is CASSSRTDNSPLHF. The CDR3 DNA is TGTGCCAGCAGCTCCCGGACAGATAATTCACCCCTCCACTTT.

This chain uses TRBV29-1 with TRBJ1-2; D is unclear. Trimming removed 2 bases at V and 8 bases at J, with 9 bases between. This CDR3 region has 11 residues. Germline-derived CDR1 and CDR2 are SQVTM and ANQGSEA. The CDR3 DNA follows: TGCAGCGTTGAAACAGCCGAGGGCTACACCTTC. This gives the protein CSVETAEGYTF.

This chain joins TRBV30 and TRBJ2-6, with 8 bases aligning to TRBD1. V shed 5 bases and J 4 bases; nucleotides not matched to a gene: 7. The CDR3 loop spans 15 amino acids. CDR1 is GTSNPN, CDR2 SVGIG, per germline (reference sequence). CDR3: CAWRQGAAGANVLTF. DNA for the CDR3: TGTGCCTGGCGGCAGGGGGCCGCAGGGGCCAACGTCCTGACTTTC.

The gene calls are TRBV29-1 and TRBJ1-2, with D maybe TRBD1 (6 bases). Germline-derived CDR1 and CDR2 are SQVTM and ANQGSEA. V was cut by 4 bases and J by 5 bases, with 20 bases left in between. CDR3 length equals 15 residues. The CDR3 DNA sequence: TGCAGCGTTGGACGACCAATACAGGGTCGGTATGGCTACACCTTC. This gives the protein CSVGRPIQGRYGYTF. The variable domain in full, completed from reference TRBV29-1 and TRBJ1-2, reads SAVISQKPSRDICQRGTSLTIQCQVDSQVTMMFWYRQQPGQSLTLIATANQGSEATYESGFVIDKFPISRPNLTFSTLTVSNMSPEDSSIYLCSVGRPIQGRYGYTFGSGTRLTVV.

The sample holds one count of this clonotype. The chain is built from TRBV7-9 and TRBJ2-2; no clear D. The V end lost 5 bases, the J end lost 0 bases, and 10 bases lay between the germline ends. Germline V gives CDR1 SEHNR, CDR2 FQNEAQ (reference sequence). CDR3 length: 15 residues. The CDR3 bases are TGTGCCAGCAGCAAGGATGATACGAACACCGGGGAGCTGTTTTTT. Protein product: CASSKDDTNTGELFF.

The chain couples TRBV6-1 to TRBJ1-5; TRBD1 agrees at 7 bases. V lost 5 bases to trimming and J lost 2 bases; unmatched junction nucleotides: 6. The CDR3 spans 15 residues. Germline lookup yields CDR1 MNHNS and CDR2 SASEGT. For the CDR3, the DNA is TGTGCCAGCAGTACTTCAACAGGGGGCAATCAGCCCCAGCATTTT. Translated, it gives CASSTSTGGNQPQHF.

This chain joins TRBV7-9 and TRBJ2-7; the D gene is possibly TRBD2 (5 bases). Trimming pared 4 bases from V and 5 bases from J, leaving 15 bases between. This CDR3 has 14 amino acids. Germline assignment: CDR1 SEHNR and CDR2 FQNEAQ (reference sequence). This CDR3 is CASSSAGVRDEQYF. The CDR3 nucleotides read TGTGCCAGCAGCTCGGCCGGGGTGAGGGACGAGCAGTACTTC.

The rearrangement uses TRBV10-3 and TRBJ1-1; no clear D gene. The V gene lost 10 bases and the J gene lost 3 bases, with 15 bases spanning the gap. Germline V lookup: CDR1 ENHRY, CDR2 SYGVKD. The CDR3 covers 13 residues. CDR3 region: CATREEADTEAFF. The CDR3 region has the DNA TGTGCCACTCGGGAGGAGGCGGACACTGAAGCTTTCTTT.

V usage is TRBV20-1 and J usage is TRBJ1-6, with 8 bases that match TRBD1. This CDR3 region has 13 residues. With V trimmed by 3 bases and J by 5 bases, 0 bases remained unmatched. Germline V CDR1 and CDR2: DFQATT, SNEGSKA (reference sequence). The CDR3 coding sequence is TGCAGTGCTAGGACAGGGGATAATTCACCCCTCCACTTT. It specifies CSARTGDNSPLHF.

This clonotype occurred once. The rearrangement uses TRBV27 and TRBJ2-6; D unclear. The germline gives CDR1 MNHEY, CDR2 SMNVEV (reference sequence). The CDR3 runs to 14 residues. V was clipped by 8 bases and J by 2 bases, with 10 bases between them. CDR3 sequence reads: CASSLQAGANVLTF. The CDR3 DNA reads as TGTGCCAGCTCACTTCAGGCTGGGGCCAACGTCCTGACTTTC. The complete variable domain, with remaining parts taken from reference TRBV27 and TRBJ2-6, reads EAQVTQNPRYLITVTGKKLTVTCSQNMNHEYMSWYRQDPGLGLRQIYYSMNVEVTDKGDVPEGYKVSRKEKRNFPLILESPSPNQTSLYFCASSLQAGANVLTFGAGSRLTVL.

The chain links TRBV5-1 to TRBJ1-1, with 7 bases fitting TRBD1. Germline V gene sequence: CDR1 SGHRS, CDR2 YFSETQ. V lost 4 bases to trimming and J lost 7 bases; unmatched junction nucleotides: 4. This CDR3 has 12 residues. The CDR3 nucleotides are TGCGCCAGCAGCCTTAGACAGGGTGAAGCTTTCTTT. It encodes CASSLRQGEAFF.

This clonotype was seen once. V and J are TRBV29-1 and TRBJ1-1; possibly TRBD1 for D (5 bases). This CDR3 comprises 13 residues. Germline CDR1 reads SQVTM; CDR2 reads ANQGSEA. Trimming pared 7 bases from V and 1 base from J, leaving 13 bases between. This CDR3 reads CSAIGRGNTEAFF. Here the CDR3 DNA reads TGCAGCGCAATAGGGAGGGGGAACACTGAAGCTTTCTTT. Supplemented by reference TRBV29-1 and TRBJ1-1, the full variable domain reads SAVISQKPSRDICQRGTSLTIQCQVDSQVTMMFWYRQQPGQSLTLIATANQGSEATYESGFVIDKFPISRPNLTFSTLTVSNMSPEDSSIYLCSAIGRGNTEAFFGQGTRLTVV.

CDR3 sequence (DNA): TGCAGTGCTAGGCACAGGCGGTACGAGCAGTACTTC. Translating it yields CSARHRRYEQYF. The chain links TRBV20-1 to TRBJ2-7; D perhaps matches TRBD1 (5 bases). The length of the CDR3 is 12 residues. The germline V and J ends were trimmed by 3 bases and 4 bases, with 10 bases remaining between them. Germline lookup yields CDR1 DFQATT and CDR2 SNEGSKA (reference sequence).

The chain couples TRBV6-2 or TRBV6-3 to TRBJ2-7; D possibly corresponds to TRBD1 (6 bases). Trimming left V 2 bases short and J 1 base short, with 12 bases between. Germline V lookup: CDR1 MNHEY, CDR2 SVGEGT. The CDR3 sequence is 15 residues long. In DNA, the CDR3 is TGTGCCAGCAGTTACCCGAACAGGGCATCCTACGAGCAGTACTTC. Amino acid sequence: CASSYPNRASYEQYF.

The rearrangement uses TRBV4-3 and TRBJ1-1; D is perhaps TRBD1 (6 bases). V lost 3 bases and J 0 bases, leaving 23 bases between the germline ends. There are 19 residues in the CDR3. Germline CDR1 reads LGHNA; CDR2 reads YSLEER. CDR3 amino acids: CASSQSQGGGALVNTEAFF. DNA for the CDR3: TGCGCCAGCAGCCAGTCCCAAGGGGGAGGGGCTCTGGTGAACACTGAAGCTTTCTTT.